Here is one T cell receptor (beta chain) with its context. The antigen is undetermined. This specimen belongs to a study of shared clonotypes between healthy human individuals. Study information: Donors had three CD4 naive, three CD4 memory, two CD8 naive and one CD8 memory plate apiece. Study-level findings and limits: Compared with clonotypes that all four donors shared, non-shared clonotypes had lower generation probabilities. Deeper or shallower sequencing was expected to change how clonotypes are shared among donors.

Measured with immunoSEQ multiplex PCR; TCRdb has only the in-frame clones, and not every one. The table includes over 850,000 clones, around 78% detected once. The study separated CD4+ cells into CD45RA+ naive and CD45RA-negative memory subsets. Between the trimmed V and J ends, which lost 3 bases and 3 bases, there was a span of 14 bases. CDR1 and CDR2 (germline): MDHEN, SYDVKM. The CDR3 is 15 amino acids. The origin of this receptor is a young man in good health. Some clones in this sample may be carry-over from other donors' samples. Sequencing used memory CD4+ T cells from PBMCs. Subset given: CD45RA-negative fraction. The rearrangement links TRBV28 to TRBJ2-5, with D perhaps TRBD2 (5 bases). The CDR3, as DNA: TGTGCCAGCAGTTTTTTTGGGAGAACTAAAGAGACCCAGTACTTC. Protein sequence: CASSFFGRTKETQYF.